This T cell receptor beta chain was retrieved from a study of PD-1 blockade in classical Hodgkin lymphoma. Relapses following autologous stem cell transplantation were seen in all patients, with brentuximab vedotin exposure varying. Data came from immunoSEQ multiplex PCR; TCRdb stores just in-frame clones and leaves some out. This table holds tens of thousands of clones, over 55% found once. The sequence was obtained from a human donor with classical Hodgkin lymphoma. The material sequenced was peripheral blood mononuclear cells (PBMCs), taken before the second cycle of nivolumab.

CDR3 region: CASITPFRNTEAFF. CDR3 DNA sequence: TGTGCCAGCATCACACCCTTCAGGAACACTGAAGCTTTCTTT. The rearrangement joins TRBV6-1 to TRBJ1-1, with D hard to call. The CDR3 is 14 amino acids. The germline CDR1 and CDR2 sequences are MNHNS and SASEGT. The V and J ends lost 7 bases and 1 base respectively, with 13 bases between them.